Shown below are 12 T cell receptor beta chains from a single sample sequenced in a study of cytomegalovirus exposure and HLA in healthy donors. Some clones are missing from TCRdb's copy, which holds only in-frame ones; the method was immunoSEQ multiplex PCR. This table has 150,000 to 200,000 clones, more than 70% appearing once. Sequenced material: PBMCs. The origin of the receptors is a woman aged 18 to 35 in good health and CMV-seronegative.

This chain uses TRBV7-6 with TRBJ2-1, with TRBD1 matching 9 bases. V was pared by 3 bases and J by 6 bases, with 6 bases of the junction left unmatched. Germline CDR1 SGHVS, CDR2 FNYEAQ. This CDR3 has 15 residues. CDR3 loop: CASSFTGTGLNEQFF. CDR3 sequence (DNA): TGTGCCAGCAGCTTTACCGGGACAGGGCTCAATGAGCAGTTCTTC.

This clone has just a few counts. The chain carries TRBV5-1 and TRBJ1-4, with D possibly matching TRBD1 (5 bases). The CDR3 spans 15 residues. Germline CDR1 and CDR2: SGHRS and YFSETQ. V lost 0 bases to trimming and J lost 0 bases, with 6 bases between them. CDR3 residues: CASSLETATNEKLFF. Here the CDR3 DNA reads TGCGCCAGCAGCTTGGAGACAGCAACTAATGAAAAACTGTTTTTT.

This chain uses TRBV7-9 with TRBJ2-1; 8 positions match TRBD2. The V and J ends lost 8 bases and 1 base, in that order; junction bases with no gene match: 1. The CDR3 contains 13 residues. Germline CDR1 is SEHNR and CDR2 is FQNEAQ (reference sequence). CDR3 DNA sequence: TGTGCCAGCGCGGGAGGTTCCTACAATGAGCAGTTCTTC. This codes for CASAGGSYNEQFF. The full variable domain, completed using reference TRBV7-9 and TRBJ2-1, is DTGVSQNPRHKITKRGQNVTFRCDPISEHNRLYWYRQTLGQGPEFLTYFQNEAQLEKSRLLSDRFSAERPKGSFSTLEIQRTEQGDSAMYLCASAGGSYNEQFFGPGTRLTVL.

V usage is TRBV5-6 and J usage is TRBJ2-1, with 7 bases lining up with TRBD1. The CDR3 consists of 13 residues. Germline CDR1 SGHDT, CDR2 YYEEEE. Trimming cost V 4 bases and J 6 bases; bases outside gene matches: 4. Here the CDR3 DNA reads TGTGCCAGCAGCAGGGGACAGACCAATGAGCAGTTCTTC. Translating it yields CASSRGQTNEQFF. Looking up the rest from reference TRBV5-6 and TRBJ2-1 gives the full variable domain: DAGVTQSPTHLIKTRGQQVTLRCSPKSGHDTVSWYQQALGQGPQFIFQYYEEEERQRGNFPDRFSGHQFPNYSSELNVNALLLGDSALYLCASSRGQTNEQFFGPGTRLTVL.

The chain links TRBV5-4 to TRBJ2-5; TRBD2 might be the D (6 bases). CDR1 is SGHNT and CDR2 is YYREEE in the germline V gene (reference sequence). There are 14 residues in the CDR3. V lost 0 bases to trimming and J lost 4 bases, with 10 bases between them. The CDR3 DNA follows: TGTGCCAGCAGCTTGGGACTAGAAGGAGAGACCCAGTACTTC. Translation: CASSLGLEGETQYF.

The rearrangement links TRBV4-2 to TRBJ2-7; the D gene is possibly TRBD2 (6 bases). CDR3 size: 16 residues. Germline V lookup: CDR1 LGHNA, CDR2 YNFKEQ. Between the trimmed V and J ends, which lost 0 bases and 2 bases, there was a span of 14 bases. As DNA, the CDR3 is TGTGCCAGCAGCCAAGATTGGGCTAGCGCACCCTACGAGCAGTACTTC. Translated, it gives CASSQDWASAPYEQYF.

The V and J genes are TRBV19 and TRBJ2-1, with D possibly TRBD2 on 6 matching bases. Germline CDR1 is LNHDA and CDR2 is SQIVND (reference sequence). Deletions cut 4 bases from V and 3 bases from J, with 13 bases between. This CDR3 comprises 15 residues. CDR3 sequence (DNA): TGTGCCAGTAGTAGAAAGGTGCGGGACTACAATGAGCAGTTCTTC. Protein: CASSRKVRDYNEQFF.

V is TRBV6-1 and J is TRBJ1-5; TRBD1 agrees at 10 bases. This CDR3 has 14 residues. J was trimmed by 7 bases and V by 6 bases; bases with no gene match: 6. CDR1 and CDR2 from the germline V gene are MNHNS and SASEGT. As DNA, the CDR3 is TGTGCCAGCAGAGGACAGGGGGAAAACCAGCCCCAGCATTTT. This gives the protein CASRGQGENQPQHF.

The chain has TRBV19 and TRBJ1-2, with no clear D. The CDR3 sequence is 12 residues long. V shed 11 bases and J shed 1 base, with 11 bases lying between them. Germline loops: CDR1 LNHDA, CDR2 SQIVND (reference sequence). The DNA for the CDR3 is TGTGCCTGCGGACTCAATAACTATGGCTACACCTTC. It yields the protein CACGLNNYGYTF.

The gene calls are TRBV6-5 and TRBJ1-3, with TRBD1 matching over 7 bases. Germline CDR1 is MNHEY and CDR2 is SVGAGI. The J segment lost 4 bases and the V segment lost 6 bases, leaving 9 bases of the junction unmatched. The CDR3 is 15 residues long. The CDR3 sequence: CASRTEGQHGNTIYF. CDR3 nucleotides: TGTGCCAGCAGGACCGAGGGACAGCACGGAAACACCATATATTTT.

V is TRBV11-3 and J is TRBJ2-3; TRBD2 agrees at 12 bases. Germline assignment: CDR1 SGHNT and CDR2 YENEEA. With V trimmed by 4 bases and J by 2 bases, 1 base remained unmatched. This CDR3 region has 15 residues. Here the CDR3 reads CASSSSGGATDTQYF. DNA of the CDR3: TGTGCCAGCAGCTCTAGCGGGGGGGCCACAGATACGCAGTATTTT.

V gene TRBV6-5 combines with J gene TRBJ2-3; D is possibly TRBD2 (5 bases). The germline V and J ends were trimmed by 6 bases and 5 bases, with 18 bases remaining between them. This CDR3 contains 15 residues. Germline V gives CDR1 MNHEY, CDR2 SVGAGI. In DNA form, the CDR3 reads TGTGCCAGCAGCGTAGAGGGAGTACCTGGAGATACGCAGTATTTT. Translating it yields CASSVEGVPGDTQYF.